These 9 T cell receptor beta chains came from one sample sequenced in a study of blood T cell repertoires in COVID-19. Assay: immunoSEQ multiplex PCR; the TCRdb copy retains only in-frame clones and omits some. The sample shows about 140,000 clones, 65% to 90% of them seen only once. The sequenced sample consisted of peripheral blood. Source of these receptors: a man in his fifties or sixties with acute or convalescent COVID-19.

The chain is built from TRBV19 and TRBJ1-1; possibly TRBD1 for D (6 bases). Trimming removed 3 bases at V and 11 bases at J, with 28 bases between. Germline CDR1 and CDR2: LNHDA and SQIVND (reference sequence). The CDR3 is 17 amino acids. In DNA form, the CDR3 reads TGTGCCAGTAGTATTCCGACTAGCGGGGGGGCCCCCCCCACGGCTTTCTTT. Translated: CASSIPTSGGAPPTAFF.

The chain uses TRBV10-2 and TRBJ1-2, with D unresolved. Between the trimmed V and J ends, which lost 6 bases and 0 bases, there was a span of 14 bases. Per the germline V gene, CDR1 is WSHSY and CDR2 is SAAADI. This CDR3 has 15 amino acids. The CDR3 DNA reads TGCGCCAGCAGGGTAAATGCGGTAGCTAACTATGGCTACACCTTC. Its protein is CASRVNAVANYGYTF.

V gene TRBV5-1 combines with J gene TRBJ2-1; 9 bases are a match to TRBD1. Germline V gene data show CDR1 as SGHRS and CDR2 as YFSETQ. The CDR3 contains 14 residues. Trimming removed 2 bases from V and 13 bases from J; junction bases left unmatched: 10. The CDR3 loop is CASSLDTPGQGQFF. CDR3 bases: TGCGCCAGCAGCTTAGACACCCCGGGACAGGGCCAGTTCTTC.

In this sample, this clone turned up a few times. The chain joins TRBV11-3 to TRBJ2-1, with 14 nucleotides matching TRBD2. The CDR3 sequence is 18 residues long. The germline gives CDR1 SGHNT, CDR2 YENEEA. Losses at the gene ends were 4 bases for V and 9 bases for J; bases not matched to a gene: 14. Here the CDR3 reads CASSSLDRGLAGVFEQFF. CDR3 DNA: TGTGCCAGCAGCTCCCTGGACAGGGGACTAGCGGGAGTTTTTGAGCAGTTCTTC.

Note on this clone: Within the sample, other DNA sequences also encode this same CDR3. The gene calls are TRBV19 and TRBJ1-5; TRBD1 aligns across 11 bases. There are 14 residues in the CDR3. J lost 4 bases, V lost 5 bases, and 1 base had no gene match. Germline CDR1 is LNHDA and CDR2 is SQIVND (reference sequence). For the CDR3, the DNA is TGTGCCAGTAGTGGGACAGGGGGTAATCAGCCCCAGCATTTT. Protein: CASSGTGGNQPQHF.

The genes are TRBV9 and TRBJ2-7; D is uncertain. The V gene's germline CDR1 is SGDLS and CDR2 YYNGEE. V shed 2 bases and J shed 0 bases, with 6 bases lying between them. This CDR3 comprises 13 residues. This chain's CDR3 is CASSVAGSYEQYF. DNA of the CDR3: TGTGCCAGCAGCGTCGCCGGCTCCTACGAGCAGTACTTC.

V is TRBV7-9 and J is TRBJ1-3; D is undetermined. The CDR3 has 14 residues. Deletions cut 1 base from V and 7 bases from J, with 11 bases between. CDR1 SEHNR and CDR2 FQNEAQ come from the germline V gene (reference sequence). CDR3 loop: CASSLGPRVNTIYF. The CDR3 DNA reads TGTGCCAGCAGCTTAGGGCCCCGGGTGAACACCATATATTTT.

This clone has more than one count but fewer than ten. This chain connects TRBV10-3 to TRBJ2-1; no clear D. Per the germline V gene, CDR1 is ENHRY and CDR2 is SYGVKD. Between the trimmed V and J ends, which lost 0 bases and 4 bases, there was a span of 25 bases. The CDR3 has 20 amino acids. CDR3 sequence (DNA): TGTGCCATCAGTGAGTCGACCCGATCCTTGACACTGAATACGTACAATGAGCAGTTCTTC. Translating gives CAISESTRSLTLNTYNEQFF.

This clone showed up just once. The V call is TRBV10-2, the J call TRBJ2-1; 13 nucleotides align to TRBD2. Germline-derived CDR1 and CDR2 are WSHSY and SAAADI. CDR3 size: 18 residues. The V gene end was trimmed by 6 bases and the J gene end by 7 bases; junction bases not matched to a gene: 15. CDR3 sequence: CASRHTPWTSGGLNEQFF. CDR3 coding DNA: TGCGCCAGCAGGCACACCCCATGGACTAGCGGGGGTTTGAATGAGCAGTTCTTC.